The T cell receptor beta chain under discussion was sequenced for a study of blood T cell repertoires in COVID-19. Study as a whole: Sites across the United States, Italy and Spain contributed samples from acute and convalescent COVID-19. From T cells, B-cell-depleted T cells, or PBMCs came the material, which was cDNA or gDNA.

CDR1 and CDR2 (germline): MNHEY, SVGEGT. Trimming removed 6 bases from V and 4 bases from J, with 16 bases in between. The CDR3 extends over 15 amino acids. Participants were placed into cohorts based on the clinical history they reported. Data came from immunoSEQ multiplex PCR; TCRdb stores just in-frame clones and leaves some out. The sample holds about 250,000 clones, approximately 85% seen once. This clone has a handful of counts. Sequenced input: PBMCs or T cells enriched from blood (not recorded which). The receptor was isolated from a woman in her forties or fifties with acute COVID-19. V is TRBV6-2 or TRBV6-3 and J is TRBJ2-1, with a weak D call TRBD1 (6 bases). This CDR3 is CASRPNREPYNEQFF. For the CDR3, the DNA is TGTGCCAGCAGACCTAACAGGGAACCATACAATGAGCAGTTCTTC.